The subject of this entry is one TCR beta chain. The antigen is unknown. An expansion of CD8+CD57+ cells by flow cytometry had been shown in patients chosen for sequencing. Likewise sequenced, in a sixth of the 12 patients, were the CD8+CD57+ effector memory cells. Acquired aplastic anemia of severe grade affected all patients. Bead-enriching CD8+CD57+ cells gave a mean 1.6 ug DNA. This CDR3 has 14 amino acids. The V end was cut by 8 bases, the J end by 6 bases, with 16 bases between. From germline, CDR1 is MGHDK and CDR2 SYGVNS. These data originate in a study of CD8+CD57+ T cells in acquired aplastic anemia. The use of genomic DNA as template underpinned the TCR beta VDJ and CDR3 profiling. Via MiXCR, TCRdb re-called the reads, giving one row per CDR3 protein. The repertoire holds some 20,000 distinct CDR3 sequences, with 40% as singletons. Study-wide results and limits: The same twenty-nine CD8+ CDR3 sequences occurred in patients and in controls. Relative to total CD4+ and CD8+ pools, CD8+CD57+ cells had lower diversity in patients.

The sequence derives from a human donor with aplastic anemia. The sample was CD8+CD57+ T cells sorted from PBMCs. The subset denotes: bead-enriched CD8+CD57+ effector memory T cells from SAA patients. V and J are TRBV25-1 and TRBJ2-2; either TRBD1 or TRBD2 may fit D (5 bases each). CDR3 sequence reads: CASSPHGASGELFF. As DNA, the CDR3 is TGTGCCAGCTCCCCTCACGGGGCCTCCGGGGAGCTGTTTTTT.